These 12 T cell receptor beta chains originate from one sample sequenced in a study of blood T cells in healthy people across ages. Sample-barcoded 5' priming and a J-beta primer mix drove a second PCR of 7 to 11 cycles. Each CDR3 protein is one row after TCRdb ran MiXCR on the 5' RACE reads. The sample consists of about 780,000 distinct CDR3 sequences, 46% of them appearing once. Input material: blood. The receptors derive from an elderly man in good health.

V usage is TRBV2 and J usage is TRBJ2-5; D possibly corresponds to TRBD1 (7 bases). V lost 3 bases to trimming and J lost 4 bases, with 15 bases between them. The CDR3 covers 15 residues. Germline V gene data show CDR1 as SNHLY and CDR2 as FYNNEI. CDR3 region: CASSDGGKGAETQYF. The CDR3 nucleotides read TGTGCCAGCAGTGATGGAGGGAAGGGGGCAGAGACCCAGTACTTC. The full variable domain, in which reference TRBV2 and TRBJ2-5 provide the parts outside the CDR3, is EPEVTQTPSHQVTQMGQEVILRCVPISNHLYFYWYRQILGQKVEFLVSFYNNEISEKSEIFDDQFSVERPDGSNFTLKIRSTKLEDSAMYFCASSDGGKGAETQYFGPGTRLLVL.

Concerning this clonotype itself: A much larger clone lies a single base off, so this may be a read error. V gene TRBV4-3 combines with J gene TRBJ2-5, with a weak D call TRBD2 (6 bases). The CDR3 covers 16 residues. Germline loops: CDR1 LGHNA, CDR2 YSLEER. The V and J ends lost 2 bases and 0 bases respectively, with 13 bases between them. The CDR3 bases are TGCGCCAGCAGCCAACCCTGGAGGGGAGACCAAGAGACCCAGTACTTC. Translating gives CASSQPWRGDQETQYF.

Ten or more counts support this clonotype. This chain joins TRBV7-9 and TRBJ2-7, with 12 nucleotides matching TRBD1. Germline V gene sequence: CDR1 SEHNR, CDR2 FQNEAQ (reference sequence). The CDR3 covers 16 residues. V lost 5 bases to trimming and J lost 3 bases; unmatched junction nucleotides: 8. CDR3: CASSPPGQGANYEQYF. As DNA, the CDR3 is TGTGCCAGCAGCCCACCGGGACAGGGGGCGAACTACGAGCAGTACTTC.

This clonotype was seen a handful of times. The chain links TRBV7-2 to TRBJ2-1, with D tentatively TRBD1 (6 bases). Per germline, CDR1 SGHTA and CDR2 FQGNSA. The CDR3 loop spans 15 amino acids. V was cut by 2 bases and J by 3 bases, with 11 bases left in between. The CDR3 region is CASSLTGQNYNEQFF. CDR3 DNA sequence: TGTGCCAGCAGCTTAACTGGACAGAACTACAATGAGCAGTTCTTC.

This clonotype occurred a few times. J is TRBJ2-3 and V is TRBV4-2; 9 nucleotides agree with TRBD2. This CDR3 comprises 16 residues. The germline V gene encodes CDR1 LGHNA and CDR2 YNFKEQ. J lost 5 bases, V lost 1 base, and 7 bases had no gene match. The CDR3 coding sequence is TGTGCCAGCAGCCAAGGGACTAGCGTTTCGGGAGATACGCAGTATTTT. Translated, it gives CASSQGTSVSGDTQYF.

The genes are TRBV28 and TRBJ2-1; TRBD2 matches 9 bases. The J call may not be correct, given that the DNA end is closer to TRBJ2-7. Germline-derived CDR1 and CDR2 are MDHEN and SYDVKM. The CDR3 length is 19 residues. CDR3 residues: CASSPADGRRAGGYNEQYF. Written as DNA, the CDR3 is TGTGCCAGCAGCCCGGCCGACGGCCGCCGCGCGGGAGGGTACAATGAGCAGTACTTC.

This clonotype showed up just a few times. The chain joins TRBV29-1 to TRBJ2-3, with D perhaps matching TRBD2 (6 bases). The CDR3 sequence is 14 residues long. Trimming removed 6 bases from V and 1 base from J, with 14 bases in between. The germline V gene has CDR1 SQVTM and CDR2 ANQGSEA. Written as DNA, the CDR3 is TGCAGCGTGCGGAGGGCCTCGGGCACAGATACGCAGTATTTT. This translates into CSVRRASGTDTQYF.

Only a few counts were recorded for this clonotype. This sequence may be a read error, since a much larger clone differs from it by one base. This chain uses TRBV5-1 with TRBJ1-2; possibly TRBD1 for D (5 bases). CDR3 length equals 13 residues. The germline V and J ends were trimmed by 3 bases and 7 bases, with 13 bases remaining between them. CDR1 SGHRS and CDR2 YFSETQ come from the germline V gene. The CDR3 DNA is TGCGCCAGCAGCTGGGATCGGGGGGGTGGCTACACCTTC. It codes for CASSWDRGGGYTF.

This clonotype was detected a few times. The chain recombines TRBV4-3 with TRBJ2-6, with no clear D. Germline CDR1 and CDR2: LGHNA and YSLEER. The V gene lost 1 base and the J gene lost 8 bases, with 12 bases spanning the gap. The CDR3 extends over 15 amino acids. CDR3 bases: TGCGCCAGCAGCCAAGTCATTCGGAGTCCCAACGTCCTGACTTTC. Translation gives CASSQVIRSPNVLTF.

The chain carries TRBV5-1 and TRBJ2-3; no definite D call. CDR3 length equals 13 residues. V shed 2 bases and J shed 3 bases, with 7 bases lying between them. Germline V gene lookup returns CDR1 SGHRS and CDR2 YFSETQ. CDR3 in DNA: TGCGCCAGCAGCTTTGTATATACAGATACGCAGTATTTT. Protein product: CASSFVYTDTQYF. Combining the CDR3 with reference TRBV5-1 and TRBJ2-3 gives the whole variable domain KAGVTQTPRYLIKTRGQQVTLSCSPISGHRSVSWYQQTPGQGLQFLFEYFSETQRNKGNFPGRFSGRQFSNSRSEMNVSTLELGDSALYLCASSFVYTDTQYFGPGTRLTVL.

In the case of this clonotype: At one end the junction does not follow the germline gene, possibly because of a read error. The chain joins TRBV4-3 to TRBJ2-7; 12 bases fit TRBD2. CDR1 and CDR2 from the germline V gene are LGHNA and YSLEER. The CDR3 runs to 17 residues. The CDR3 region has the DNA TGCGCCAGCAGCCTTTGGACTAGCGGGGCGAGCTCCCACGAGCAGTACTTC. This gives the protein CASSLWTSGASSHEQYF.

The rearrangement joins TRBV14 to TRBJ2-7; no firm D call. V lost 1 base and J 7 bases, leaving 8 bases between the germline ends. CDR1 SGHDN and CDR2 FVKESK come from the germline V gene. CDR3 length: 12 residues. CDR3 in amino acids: CASSQGVGEQYF. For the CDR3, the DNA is TGTGCCAGCAGCCAAGGGGTCGGGGAGCAGTACTTC.